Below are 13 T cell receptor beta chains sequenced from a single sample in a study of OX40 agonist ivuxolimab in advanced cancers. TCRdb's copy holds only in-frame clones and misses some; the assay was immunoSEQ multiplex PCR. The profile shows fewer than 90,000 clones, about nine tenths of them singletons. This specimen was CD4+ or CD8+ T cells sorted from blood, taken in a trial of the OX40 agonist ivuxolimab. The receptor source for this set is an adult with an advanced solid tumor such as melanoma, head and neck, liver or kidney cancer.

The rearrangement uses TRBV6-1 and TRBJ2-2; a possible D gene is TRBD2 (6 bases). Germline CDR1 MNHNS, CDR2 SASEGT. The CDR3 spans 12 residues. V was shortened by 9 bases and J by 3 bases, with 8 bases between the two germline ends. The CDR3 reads CARGTYTGELFF. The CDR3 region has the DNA TGTGCCAGAGGGACTTACACCGGGGAGCTGTTTTTT.

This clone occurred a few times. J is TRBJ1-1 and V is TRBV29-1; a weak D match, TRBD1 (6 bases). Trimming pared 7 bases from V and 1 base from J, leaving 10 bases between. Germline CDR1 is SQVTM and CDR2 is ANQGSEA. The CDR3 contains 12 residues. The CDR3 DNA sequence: TGCAGCGCCGACAGGCCGAACACTGAAGCTTTCTTT. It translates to CSADRPNTEAFF.

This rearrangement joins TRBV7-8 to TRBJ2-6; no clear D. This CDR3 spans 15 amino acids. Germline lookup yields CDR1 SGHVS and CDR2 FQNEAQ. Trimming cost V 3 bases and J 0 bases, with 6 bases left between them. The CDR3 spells CASSFSSSGANVLTF. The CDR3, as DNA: TGTGCCAGCAGCTTCAGCTCCTCTGGGGCCAACGTCCTGACTTTC.

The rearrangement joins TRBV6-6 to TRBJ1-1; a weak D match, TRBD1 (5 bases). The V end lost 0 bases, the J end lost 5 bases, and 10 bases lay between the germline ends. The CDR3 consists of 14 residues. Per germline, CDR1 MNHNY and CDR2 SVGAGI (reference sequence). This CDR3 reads CASSYSWGYTEAFF. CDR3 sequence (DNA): TGTGCCAGCAGTTACTCTTGGGGGTATACTGAAGCTTTCTTT.

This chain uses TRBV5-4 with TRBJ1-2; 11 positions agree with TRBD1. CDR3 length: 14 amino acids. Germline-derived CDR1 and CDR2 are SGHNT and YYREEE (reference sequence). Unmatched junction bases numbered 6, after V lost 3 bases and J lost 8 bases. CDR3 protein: CASSWTGGGEGYTF. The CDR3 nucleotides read TGTGCCAGCAGCTGGACAGGGGGCGGGGAGGGCTACACCTTC.

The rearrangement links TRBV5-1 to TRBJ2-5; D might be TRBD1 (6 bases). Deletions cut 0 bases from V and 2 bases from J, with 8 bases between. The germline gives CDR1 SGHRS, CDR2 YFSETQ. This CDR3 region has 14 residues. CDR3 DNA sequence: TGCGCCAGCAGCTTGGGGGGGCAACAAGAGACCCAGTACTTC. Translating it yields CASSLGGQQETQYF.

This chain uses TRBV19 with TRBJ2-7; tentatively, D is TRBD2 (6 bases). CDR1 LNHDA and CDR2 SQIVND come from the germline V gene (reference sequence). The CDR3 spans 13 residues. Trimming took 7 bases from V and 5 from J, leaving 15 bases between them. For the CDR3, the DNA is TGTGCCAGTACCAGCGGCGCGGGGAACGAGCAGTACTTC. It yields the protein CASTSGAGNEQYF.

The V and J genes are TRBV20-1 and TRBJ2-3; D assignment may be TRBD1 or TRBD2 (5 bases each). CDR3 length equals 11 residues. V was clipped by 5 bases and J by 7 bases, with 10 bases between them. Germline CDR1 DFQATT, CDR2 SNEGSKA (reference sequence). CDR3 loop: CSAAGGNTQYF. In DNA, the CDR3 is TGCAGTGCTGCTGGGGGAAATACGCAGTATTTT.

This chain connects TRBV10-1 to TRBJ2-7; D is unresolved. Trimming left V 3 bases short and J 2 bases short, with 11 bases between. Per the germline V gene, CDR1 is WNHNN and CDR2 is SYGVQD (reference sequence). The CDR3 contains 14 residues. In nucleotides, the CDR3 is TGCGCCAGCAGTGACGGGCCCCCTCCCTACGAGCAGTACTTC. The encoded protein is CASSDGPPPYEQYF.

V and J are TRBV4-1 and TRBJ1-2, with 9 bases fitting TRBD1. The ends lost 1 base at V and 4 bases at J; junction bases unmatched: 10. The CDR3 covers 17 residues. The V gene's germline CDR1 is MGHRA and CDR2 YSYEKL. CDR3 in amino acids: CASSQGAPGQGLYGYTF. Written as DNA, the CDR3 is TGCGCCAGCAGCCAAGGAGCCCCGGGACAGGGTCTCTATGGCTACACCTTC.

The DNA of the CDR3 is TGTGCCTGGAGACGGACAGGGAATGGCTACACCTTC. Translating it yields CAWRRTGNGYTF. The chain carries TRBV30 and TRBJ1-2; 8 bases match TRBD1. Germline CDR1 is GTSNPN and CDR2 is SVGIG (reference sequence). The V gene end was trimmed by 3 bases and the J gene end by 6 bases; junction bases not matched to a gene: 3. CDR3 length: 12 amino acids.

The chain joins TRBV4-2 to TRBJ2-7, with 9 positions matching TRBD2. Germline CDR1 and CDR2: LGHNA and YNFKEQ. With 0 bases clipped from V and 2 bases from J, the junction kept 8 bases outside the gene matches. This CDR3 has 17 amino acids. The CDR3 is CASSQDRKRGATYEQYF. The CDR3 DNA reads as TGTGCCAGCAGCCAAGATCGGAAGCGGGGGGCAACCTACGAGCAGTACTTC.

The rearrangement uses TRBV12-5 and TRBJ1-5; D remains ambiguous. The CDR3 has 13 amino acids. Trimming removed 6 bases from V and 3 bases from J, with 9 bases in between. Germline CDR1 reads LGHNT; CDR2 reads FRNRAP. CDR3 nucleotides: TGTGCTAGTGGCCAGAACCCCAATCAGCCCCAGCATTTT. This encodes CASGQNPNQPQHF.